This T cell receptor beta chain originates from a study of regulatory T cells in long-lasting Graves disease. Construction of the TCR beta libraries employed iRepertoire HTBI primers in conjunction with Arm-PCR of CDR3 regions. TCRdb recomputed calls from the multiplex PCR reads with MiXCR, one row per CDR3 protein. The repertoire holds 250,000 to 300,000 distinct CDR3 sequences, with more than 15% as singletons. V lost 2 bases to trimming and J lost 0 bases, with 8 bases between them. Germline CDR1 is LGHDT and CDR2 is YNNKEL (reference sequence). The CDR3 consists of 15 residues. The time point here: newly diagnosed GD, antithyroid drugs for less than 3 months. There was RNA extracted from PBMCs, and the TCR library was made from it. This clonotype was seen at least ten times. The same sample was also studied in work on T cells in Graves' hyperthyroidism and ophthalmopathy. That report notes: In the blood, most expanded thyroid clonotypes above 0.001 appeared as well.

The sequencing used peripheral blood mononuclear cells (PBMCs), collected at new diagnosis, from a patient treated with antithyroid drugs. The chain has TRBV3-1 and TRBJ2-1, with D uncertain. The receptor was isolated from a woman between 25 and 40 years old with Graves disease. This CDR3 reads CASSQTRASYNEQFF. CDR3 nucleotide sequence: TGTGCCAGCAGCCAAACCCGTGCCTCCTACAATGAGCAGTTCTTC.